This TCR beta chain was identified in a study of metastatic and nonmetastatic thyroid tumors. As for the study in general: The authors compared repertoires across blood and tumor or nodule tissue from malignant and benign thyroid patients.

Per the original methods: A classifier for distant metastasis in papillary thyroid cancer was constructed using CDR3 differences observed across clinicopathological groups. Through MiXCR, TCRdb re-clonotyped the PCR reads. The V and J calls reflect TCRdb's pipeline rather than the authors' work. The table includes about 16,000 clones, 9.5% to 15% detected once. Study-wide results and limits: Malignant thyroid tumors reportedly exceeded benign nodules significantly in TCR beta diversity, with the difference appearing in blood and tumor.

This clone was counted a few times. The target antigen is unknown. One end of the junction fails to match germline, which may point to a read error. Thyroid surgery was preceded by no treatment in any patient. This TCR derives from a female donor with papillary thyroid cancer or a benign thyroid nodule (not recorded which). Some clones in this sample may be carry-over from other donors' samples. The specimen was blood.

The CDR3 reads CSVVYGQYF. CDR3 nucleotides: TGTTCCGTCGTTTACGGGCAGTACTTC. This chain connects TRBV19 to TRBJ2-7; D not certain. The germline V gene has CDR1 LNHDA and CDR2 SQIVND (reference sequence). The CDR3 runs 9 residues.